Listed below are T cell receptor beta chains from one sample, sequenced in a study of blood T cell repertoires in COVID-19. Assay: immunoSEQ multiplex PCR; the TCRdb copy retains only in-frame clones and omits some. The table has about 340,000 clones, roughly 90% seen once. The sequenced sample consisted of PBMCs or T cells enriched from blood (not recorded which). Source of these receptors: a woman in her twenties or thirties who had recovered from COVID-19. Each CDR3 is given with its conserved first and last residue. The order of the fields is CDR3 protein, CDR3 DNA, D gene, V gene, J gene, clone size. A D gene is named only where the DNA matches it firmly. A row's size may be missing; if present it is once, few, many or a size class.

cdr3_aa: CASSLQGLLSYEQYF
cdr3_nt: TGTGCCAGCAGTCTACAGGGCCTCTTATCCTACGAGCAGTACTTC
d_call: NA
v_call: TRBV6-2/TRBV6-3
j_call: TRBJ2-7
clone_size: few

cdr3_aa: CASSLYEALLYEQYF
cdr3_nt: TGTGCCAGCAGCTTGTATGAGGCTTTACTGTACGAGCAGTACTTC
d_call: NA
v_call: TRBV5-5
j_call: TRBJ2-7
clone_size: NA

cdr3_aa: CASSPTHVSNQPQHF
cdr3_nt: TGTGCCAGCAGCCCCACACACGTTAGCAATCAGCCCCAGCATTTT
d_call: NA
v_call: TRBV7-2
j_call: TRBJ1-5
clone_size: NA

cdr3_aa: CATSAGRDSYEQYF
cdr3_nt: TGTGCCACCAGTGCGGGGAGGGACTCCTACGAGCAGTACTTC
d_call: TRBD2
v_call: TRBV24-1
j_call: TRBJ2-7
clone_size: few

cdr3_aa: CATPRGLYWDTQYF
cdr3_nt: TGTGCCACCCCCAGGGGGCTATACTGGGATACGCAGTATTTT
d_call: TRBD1
v_call: TRBV27
j_call: TRBJ2-3
clone_size: NA

cdr3_aa: CATQGKKNYGYTF
cdr3_nt: TGTGCCACACAGGGGAAAAAGAACTATGGCTACACCTTC
d_call: TRBD1
v_call: TRBV19
j_call: TRBJ1-2
clone_size: once

cdr3_aa: CASSSGQAADTQYF
cdr3_nt: TGTGCCAGCAGCTCCGGACAGGCGGCAGATACGCAGTATTTT
d_call: TRBD1
v_call: TRBV7-3
j_call: TRBJ2-3
clone_size: NA

cdr3_aa: CASSQSQDRRIGSGNTIYF
cdr3_nt: TGCGCCAGCAGTCAATCTCAGGACAGGAGAATAGGCTCTGGAAACACCATATATTTT
d_call: TRBD1
v_call: TRBV23-1
j_call: TRBJ1-3
clone_size: NA

cdr3_aa: CAIMGTGTDTQYF
cdr3_nt: TGTGCCATCATGGGGACAGGCACAGATACGCAGTATTTT
d_call: TRBD1
v_call: TRBV10-3
j_call: TRBJ2-3
clone_size: NA

cdr3_aa: CASSYSDTYEQYF
cdr3_nt: TGTGCCAGCAGTTACTCGGACACCTACGAGCAGTACTTC
d_call: NA
v_call: TRBV6-2/TRBV6-3
j_call: TRBJ2-7
clone_size: NA

cdr3_aa: CASSFQSYNSPLHF
cdr3_nt: TGTGCCAGCAGTTTTCAATCCTATAATTCACCCCTCCACTTT
d_call: NA
v_call: TRBV28
j_call: TRBJ1-6
clone_size: NA

cdr3_aa: CASSSRGNLGYTF
cdr3_nt: TGTGCCAGCAGTTCCCGCGGGAATCTGGGCTACACCTTC
d_call: NA
v_call: TRBV28
j_call: TRBJ1-2
clone_size: NA

cdr3_aa: CASSLGGWKLYNEQFF
cdr3_nt: TGCGCCAGCAGCTTGGGAGGGTGGAAACTATACAATGAGCAGTTCTTC
d_call: NA
v_call: TRBV5-1
j_call: TRBJ2-1
clone_size: NA

cdr3_aa: CASSFAGAKDGYTF
cdr3_nt: TGTGCCAGCAGTTTCGCAGGGGCGAAAGATGGCTACACCTTC
d_call: NA
v_call: TRBV28
j_call: TRBJ1-2
clone_size: NA

cdr3_aa: CSVAQREIWYEQYF
cdr3_nt: TGCAGCGTCGCTCAGCGGGAGATTTGGTACGAGCAGTACTTC
d_call: TRBD2
v_call: TRBV29-1
j_call: TRBJ2-7
clone_size: NA